This TCR beta chain came from a study of blood T cell repertoires in COVID-19. The CDR3 is made up of 14 amino acids. Germline V gene sequence: CDR1 MDHEN, CDR2 SYDVKM. V dropped 3 bases and J dropped 6 bases, with 14 bases sitting between them. This clone came up once. Authors' data handling: Amplified reference gene primers provided the basis for estimating nucleated cell counts. The data were produced by immunoSEQ multiplex PCR, yet TCRdb's version contains in-frame clones alone and is incomplete. V, J and clone size derive from that table, while D and trimming were established from the DNA sequence. The table shows about 75,000 clones, with about 91% occurring only once.

V usage is TRBV28 and J usage is TRBJ1-2; D gene unclear. The sequencing input was peripheral blood. This sequence originates from a woman aged 65 to 85 with acute or convalescent COVID-19. The CDR3 nucleotides are TGTGCCAGCAGTTTCAAACAGAAGGATAATGGCTACACCTTC. This codes for CASSFKQKDNGYTF.